This T cell receptor beta chain was recorded in a study of control samples from healthy donors and cancer patients. Only in-frame clones appear in the TCRdb table, and some are missing; sequencing was by immunoSEQ multiplex PCR. The table shows about 180,000 clones, with more than 80% occurring only once. V was pared by 10 bases and J by 0 bases, with 16 bases between. The CDR3 has 15 residues. CDR1 is KGHDR and CDR2 is SFDVKD in the germline V gene. V and J are TRBV24-1 and TRBJ2-3; D gene unclear. The receptor was isolated from a man aged 30 to 45 in good health. The sample taken for sequencing was blood. Here the CDR3 DNA reads TGTGCCACAGCGTTGGAGACGGCTAGCACAGATACGCAGTATTTT. This translates into CATALETASTDTQYF.